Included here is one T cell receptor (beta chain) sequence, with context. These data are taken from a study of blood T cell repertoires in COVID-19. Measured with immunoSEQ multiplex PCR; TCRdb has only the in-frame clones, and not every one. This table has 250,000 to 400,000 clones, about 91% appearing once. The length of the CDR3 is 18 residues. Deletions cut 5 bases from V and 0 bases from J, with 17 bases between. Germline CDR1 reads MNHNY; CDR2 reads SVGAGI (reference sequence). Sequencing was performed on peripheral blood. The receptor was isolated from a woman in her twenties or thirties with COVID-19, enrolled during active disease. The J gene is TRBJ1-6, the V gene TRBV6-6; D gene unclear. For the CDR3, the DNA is TGTGCCAGCAGTCGAAATCCACGGGGTAGCTCCTATAATTCACCCCTCCACTTT. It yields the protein CASSRNPRGSSYNSPLHF.